Listed below are T cell receptor beta chains from one sample, sequenced in a study of OX40 agonist ivuxolimab in advanced cancers. Method: immunoSEQ multiplex PCR; TCRdb's copy keeps in-frame clones and lacks some. Found here are around 69,000 clones, around 83% of them singletons; the top ten hold approximately 0.75%. The sample consisted of CD4+ or CD8+ T cells sorted from blood, taken in a trial of the OX40 agonist ivuxolimab. These receptors were taken from an adult with an advanced solid tumor such as melanoma, head and neck, liver or kidney cancer. Both conserved end residues are part of each CDR3. Each record gives: clone size, D gene, J gene, V gene, CDR3 length, CDR3 DNA, CDR3 protein. D genes are given only for firm matches. Not all rows give a size; the values are once, few, many and, for expanded clones, a class.

once,-,TRBJ1-6,TRBV21-1,14,TGTGCCAGCACTGCGCCTACTTATAATTCACCCCTCCACTTT,CASTAPTYNSPLHF
once,-,TRBJ2-5,TRBV7-7,14,TGTGCCAGCAGCTTGAACATCGGGGGAGAGACCCAGTACTTC,CASSLNIGGETQYF
-,TRBD1,TRBJ1-3,TRBV5-4,17,TGTGCCAGCAGCTTGGGGGGACAGTCCCCTGCTGGAAACACCATATATTTT,CASSLGGQSPAGNTIYF
-,-,TRBJ1-3,TRBV6-5,13,TGTGCCAGCCACAGGTCTTGGGGAAACACCATATATTTT,CASHRSWGNTIYF
-,-,TRBJ2-3,TRBV18,13,TGTGCCAGCTCACCAGGGGTAACAGATACGCAGTATTTT,CASSPGVTDTQYF
-,TRBD2,TRBJ2-2,TRBV4-1,15,TGCGCCAGCGGCCAGGGAGGGCTTAGCACCGGGGAGCTGTTTTTT,CASGQGGLSTGELFF
-,-,TRBJ1-1,TRBV7-9,14,TGTGCCAGCAGCTTAGAGCGAGGGTACACTGAAGCTTTCTTT,CASSLERGYTEAFF
-,-,TRBJ2-7,TRBV6-5,14,TGTGCCAGCAGTTCCTTGACTTGGACCTACGAGCAGTACTTC,CASSSLTWTYEQYF
once,TRBD2,TRBJ2-5,TRBV11-2,17,TGTGCCAGCAGCTTAGGTGTTACTAGCGGGATGCAAGAGACCCAGTACTTC,CASSLGVTSGMQETQYF
-,-,TRBJ1-2,TRBV6-7,16,TGTGCCAGCAGTTATTCCCCGGGACGATTAAAGTACGGCTACACCTTC,CASSYSPGRLKYGYTF
-,-,TRBJ2-1,TRBV11-2,14,TGTGCCAGCAGCTTGTGGGTCGGCGAGAATGAGCAGTTCTTC,CASSLWVGENEQFF
-,TRBD2,TRBJ2-3,TRBV4-2,14,TGTGCCAGCAGCCAAGGCGGGGGAGCAGATACGCAGTATTTT,CASSQGGGADTQYF
-,-,TRBJ2-7,TRBV7-2,14,TGTGCCAGCAGCTCAGGAGGGGGGGCCTACGAGCAGTACTTC,CASSSGGGAYEQYF
-,TRBD2,TRBJ2-3,TRBV6-6,16,TGTGCCAGCAATCCATTAGCGGGGAGGGGAGCAGATACGCAGTATTTT,CASNPLAGRGADTQYF
-,TRBD2,TRBJ2-1,TRBV6-1,15,TGTGCCAGCAGCGGTATAGCGGGAGGGGGGGATGAGCAGTTCTTC,CASSGIAGGGDEQFF
-,-,TRBJ2-1,TRBV15,13,TGTGCCACCAGCAGAGATGGTCACAATGAGCAGTTCTTC,CATSRDGHNEQFF
-,TRBD1,TRBJ1-5,TRBV7-2,15,TGTGCCAGCAGCTTTTACAGGGGAGGCAATCAGCCCCAGCATTTT,CASSFYRGGNQPQHF
-,TRBD1,TRBJ2-7,TRBV2,15,TGTGCCAGCAGCCCCAGGGCAGGGGGTACTCGCGAGCAGTACTTC,CASSPRAGGTREQYF
-,TRBD2,TRBJ2-2,TRBV5-1,16,TGCGCCAGCAGCCCCGGGACTAGCGGGGTCTCCGGGGAGCTGTTTTTT,CASSPGTSGVSGELFF
once,TRBD2,TRBJ2-7,TRBV18,16,TGTGCCAGCTCACCACCGGGCAGCGGGAGAAGGAACGAGCAGTACTTC,CASSPPGSGRRNEQYF
-,-,TRBJ2-4,TRBV6-1,11,TGTGCCAGCAGTCGAGTGGGCCTTTGGTACTTC,CASSRVGLWYF
medium-sized,-,TRBJ2-1,TRBV4-1,17,TGCGCCAGCAGCCAAGTAGACTTAGGGTTTTCCTACAATGAGCAGTTCTTC,CASSQVDLGFSYNEQFF
-,TRBD1,TRBJ1-5,TRBV19,14,TGTGCCAGTCGACAGGGCTTGGGCAATCAGCCCCAGCATTTT,CASRQGLGNQPQHF
-,TRBD1,TRBJ1-2,TRBV7-9,15,TGTGCCAGCAGCTTAGCGCAAGGACAGGGAGGAGGCTACACCTTC,CASSLAQGQGGGYTF
many,TRBD1,TRBJ2-3,TRBV6-1,14,TGTGCCACCTCGACAGGGGGGAGCACAGATACGCAGTATTTT,CATSTGGSTDTQYF
-,-,TRBJ1-4,TRBV5-1,13,TGCGCCAGCAGCTTGGGTGCTAATGAAAAACTGTTTTTT,CASSLGANEKLFF
-,-,TRBJ1-2,TRBV7-3,12,TGTGCCAGCAGCCCTCAGGCTTTTGGCTACACCTTC,CASSPQAFGYTF
few,-,TRBJ2-3,TRBV5-1,16,TGCGCCAGCAGCCCCTTCGAGGCGGGGGCTGGAGATACGCAGTATTTT,CASSPFEAGAGDTQYF
-,-,TRBJ1-2,TRBV4-2,15,TGTGCCAGCAGCCAAGACAGGGCCTCAGGCTATGGCTACACCTTC,CASSQDRASGYGYTF
-,-,TRBJ1-4,TRBV19,17,TGTGCCAGTAGTATAGCGGGAGGGTTTGGAACTAATGAAAAACTGTTTTTT,CASSIAGGFGTNEKLFF
-,-,TRBJ2-7,TRBV27,15,TGTGCCAGCAGTCGACAGCCAGGGCTGCCTTACGAGCAGTACTTC,CASSRQPGLPYEQYF
once,TRBD1,TRBJ1-6,TRBV9,13,TGTGCCAGCAGCGTGGGGACAGAACCACCCCTCCACTTT,CASSVGTEPPLHF
-,-,TRBJ2-7,TRBV27,17,TGTGCCAGCAGTTCCCTCCTGATTGGTAGGCACACCTACGAGCAGTACTTC,CASSSLLIGRHTYEQYF
-,TRBD1,TRBJ2-2,TRBV10-3,16,TGTGCCATCAGTGACCCCTCGACAGGGTGGATTGGGGAGCTGTTTTTT,CAISDPSTGWIGELFF
-,TRBD1,TRBJ2-3,TRBV10-2,13,TGCGCCAGCAGTGAACAGGGGACAGATACGCAGTATTTT,CASSEQGTDTQYF
-,-,TRBJ2-2,TRBV4-1,15,TGCGCCAGCAGCCAAGAAGGATTATTGGCCGGGGAGCTGTTTTTT,CASSQEGLLAGELFF